A single sample gave rise to the 17 T cell receptor beta chains below, sequenced in a study of T cell responses to AZD1222 COVID-19 vaccine. The method was immunoSEQ multiplex PCR; TCRdb's version includes in-frame clones alone and lacks a portion of them. The table includes some 130,000 clones, 90% to 95% detected once. This material consisted of peripheral blood, taken 28 days after the second AZD1222 dose. All receptors derive from an adult who received the AZD1222 COVID-19 vaccine.

A single count supports this clone. The chain joins TRBV7-2 to TRBJ2-7; D remains unclear. Germline V gene data show CDR1 as SGHTA and CDR2 as FQGNSA. Deletions cut 5 bases from V and 2 bases from J, with 7 bases between. The CDR3 consists of 12 residues. The CDR3 is CASSIRPYEQYF. CDR3 nucleotide sequence: TGTGCCAGCAGCATCAGACCCTACGAGCAGTACTTC.

The gene calls are TRBV30 and TRBJ1-5; 7 positions match TRBD1. Germline V lookup: CDR1 GTSNPN, CDR2 SVGIG (reference sequence). The CDR3 has 15 residues. V lost 1 base and J lost 7; bases outside the gene matches: 10. The CDR3 sequence: CAWSGSMAGGQPQHF. The CDR3 bases are TGTGCCTGGAGTGGAAGTATGGCAGGGGGACAGCCCCAGCATTTT.

The chain couples TRBV28 to TRBJ1-2; unclear D gene. The CDR3 covers 16 residues. V was pared by 3 bases and J by 5 bases, with 19 bases between. Germline values: CDR1 MDHEN, CDR2 SYDVKM. The CDR3 nucleotides read TGTGCCAGCAGTTTTTTTCACGGTGGTGACCCATATGGCTACACCTTC. Amino acids: CASSFFHGGDPYGYTF.

This chain joins TRBV10-3 and TRBJ1-1, with D possibly matching TRBD1 (5 bases). V was pared by 6 bases and J by 2 bases, with 10 bases between. The CDR3 length is 13 residues. CDR1 ENHRY and CDR2 SYGVKD come from the germline V gene. The CDR3 protein is CAIRYDSNTEAFF. The CDR3, as DNA: TGTGCCATCAGATATGACAGCAACACTGAAGCTTTCTTT.

V gene TRBV12-3 or TRBV12-4 combines with J gene TRBJ2-7, with D maybe TRBD1 (6 bases). Trimming took off 5 bases at V and 4 bases at J, with 9 bases between the two ends. This CDR3 has 12 amino acids. The CDR3 sequence is CASSRQVYEQYF. The CDR3 nucleotides are TGTGCCAGCAGTCGACAGGTTTACGAGCAGTACTTC.

The CDR3 nucleotides read TGCGCCAGCAGTTGGCTCCAAGAGACCCAGTACTTC. Amino acids: CASSWLQETQYF. The V gene is TRBV23-1, the J gene TRBJ2-5; no clear D gene. TRBV23-1 is recorded as an ORF, its role being uncertain. The CDR3 is made up of 12 amino acids. Trimming took off 5 bases at V and 1 base at J, with 5 bases between the two ends.

A single count supports this clone. The V gene is TRBV6-2 or TRBV6-3, the J gene TRBJ2-3, with a tentative D call TRBD2 (5 bases). The CDR3 contains 15 residues. Germline CDR1 is MNHEY and CDR2 is SVGEGT. The V end was cut by 5 bases, the J end by 1 base, with 13 bases between. The CDR3 region is CASSTLSVGTDTQYF. The CDR3 coding sequence is TGTGCCAGCAGTACCCTTAGCGTTGGCACAGATACGCAGTATTTT.

The genes are TRBV2 and TRBJ1-5; D is unresolved. The CDR3 consists of 12 residues. Per germline, CDR1 SNHLY and CDR2 FYNNEI. V was pared by 2 bases and J by 7 bases, with 6 bases between. Here the CDR3 reads CASSENRQPQHF. CDR3 DNA: TGTGCCAGCAGTGAAAATAGGCAGCCCCAGCATTTT.

This chain uses TRBV7-2 with TRBJ2-1; TRBD1 agrees at 11 bases. Germline CDR1 is SGHTA and CDR2 is FQGNSA. V was clipped by 4 bases and J by 13 bases; unmatched bases: 3. There are 12 residues in the CDR3. The CDR3 loop is CASSWGQGDQFF. The CDR3 DNA reads TGTGCCAGCAGCTGGGGACAGGGGGATCAGTTCTTC.

The rearrangement links TRBV15 to TRBJ1-1; tentative D call: TRBD1 (6 bases). Germline-derived CDR1 and CDR2 are LNHNV and YYDKDF (reference sequence). Trimming pared 8 bases from V and 1 base from J, leaving 11 bases between. There are 13 residues in the CDR3. The CDR3: CATSIQGNTEAFF. CDR3 DNA sequence: TGTGCCACCTCAATACAGGGGAACACTGAAGCTTTCTTT. Full variable domain (remainder filled in from reference TRBV15 and TRBJ1-1): DAMVIQNPRYQVTQFGKPVTLSCSQTLNHNVMYWYQQKSSQAPKLLFHYYDKDFNNEADTPDNFQSRRPNTSFCFLDIRSPGLGDTAMYLCATSIQGNTEAFFGQGTRLTVV.

The genes are TRBV7-9 and TRBJ1-3; D remains unclear. Trimming left V 6 bases short and J 4 bases short, with 19 bases between. Germline CDR1 SEHNR, CDR2 FQNEAQ (reference sequence). The length of the CDR3 is 16 residues. CDR3 nucleotide sequence: TGTGCCAGCAGAACCAACATCCACGGGGAGGGAAACACCATATATTTT. It yields the protein CASRTNIHGEGNTIYF.

The V gene is TRBV4-1, the J gene TRBJ1-2; 7 positions agree with TRBD1. V dropped 0 bases and J dropped 7; count of bases not matched to a gene: 5. The germline CDR1 and CDR2 sequences are MGHRA and YSYEKL. The CDR3 runs to 14 residues. CDR3 loop: CASSQDLTGFGYTF. The CDR3 nucleotides are TGCGCCAGCAGCCAAGACTTGACAGGGTTTGGCTACACCTTC.

Only one count was recorded for this clone. This chain joins TRBV30 and TRBJ1-1; D uncertain. The ends were cut back, 3 bases at V and 0 bases at J, with 14 bases in the middle. This CDR3 has 15 residues. Looked up from germline, CDR1 is GTSNPN and CDR2 is SVGIG (reference sequence). The DNA for the CDR3 is TGTGCCTGGAGGCCGTCAAGAGTACTGAACACTGAAGCTTTCTTT. This codes for CAWRPSRVLNTEAFF.

The CDR3 DNA reads as TGTGCCAGCAGCCGGGGACAACTCCAAGAGACCCAGTACTTC. Its protein is CASSRGQLQETQYF. The chain recombines TRBV28 with TRBJ2-5; TRBD1 might be the D (6 bases). Germline-derived CDR1 and CDR2 are MDHEN and SYDVKM. The V end lost 6 bases, the J end lost 1 base, and 12 bases lay between the germline ends. The length of the CDR3 is 14 residues. The whole variable domain, remainder taken from reference TRBV28 and TRBJ2-5, is DVKVTQSSRYLVKRTGEKVFLECVQDMDHENMFWYRQDPGLGLRLIYFSYDVKMKEKGDIPEGYSVSREKKERFSLILESASTNQTSMYLCASSRGQLQETQYFGPGTRLLVL.

The CDR3 DNA reads TGTGCCAGCAGCTCCGGTGGGGGAGCGAGCTACGAGCAGTACTTC. Translation: CASSSGGGASYEQYF. The J gene is TRBJ2-7, the V gene TRBV7-9; D is tentatively TRBD1 or TRBD2 (5 bases each). The germline V gene encodes CDR1 SEHNR and CDR2 FQNEAQ (reference sequence). The CDR3 is made up of 15 amino acids. Deletions cut 4 bases from V and 3 bases from J, with 16 bases between.

V gene TRBV5-5 combines with J gene TRBJ2-2, with 11 bases identical to TRBD2. This CDR3 is 19 amino acids long. V lost 1 base to trimming and J lost 1 base; unmatched junction nucleotides: 9. CDR1 SGHKS and CDR2 YYEKEE come from the germline V gene (reference sequence). CDR3 bases: TGTGCCAGCAGCTTGCGCCCCCTGACTAGCGGGGTGAACACCGGGGAGCTGTTTTTT. Its protein is CASSLRPLTSGVNTGELFF.

J is TRBJ1-5 and V is TRBV19; no clear D. This CDR3 spans 12 amino acids. The germline V and J ends were trimmed by 5 bases and 1 base, with 3 bases remaining between them. From germline, CDR1 is LNHDA and CDR2 SQIVND (reference sequence). CDR3 nucleotides: TGTGCCAGTAGTTACAGCAATCAGCCCCAGCATTTT. Its translation: CASSYSNQPQHF. The variable domain in full, with the rest retrieved from reference TRBV19 and TRBJ1-5, is DGGITQSPKYLFRKEGQNVTLSCEQNLNHDAMYWYRQDPGQGLRLIYYSQIVNDFQKGDIAEGYSVSREKKESFPLTVTSAQKNPTAFYLCASSYSNQPQHFGDGTRLSIL.